This TCR beta chain was documented in a study of molecular identifiers for immune sequencing clone quantification. Study summary: Naive CD8 RNA (around 20,000 or 100,000 cells) was divided into five aliquots, with four sequenced.

Sorting recovered naive CD8 T cells on a CD8+CD4-CCR7+CD45RA+ profile. Regarding the study as a whole: Clones with over 20 RNA copies captured over 98% of effector molecules but under 1% of naive ones.

With 5 bases clipped from V and 5 bases from J, the junction kept 8 bases outside the gene matches. The length of the CDR3 is 14 residues. The germline CDR1 and CDR2 sequences are MDHEN and SYDVKM. This clonotype was detected a few times. Its specificity is unknown. Previously described methods with listed TCR primers produced the bulk TCR libraries. TCRdb re-analysed the PCR reads in MiXCR, keeping a single row per CDR3 protein. Among hundreds of thousands of distinct CDR3 sequences, over 20% were seen once, and the ten largest hold 0.65% to 0.75%. V usage is TRBV28 and J usage is TRBJ1-1; 7 nucleotides match TRBD1. This clonotype was sampled from a human donor in good health. Some libraries in this study had Jurkat cell RNA spiked in. Sequenced: naive CD8+ T cells from blood, with Jurkat cell RNA spiked in. Subset: FACS-sorted CD8+CD4-CCR7+CD45RA+ naive T cells. The CDR3, as DNA: TGTGCCAGCAGTAAATCGACAGGGTGGACTGAAGCTTTCTTT. This codes for CASSKSTGWTEAFF.